A single sample gave rise to the 25 T cell receptor beta chains below, sequenced in a study of T cells expressing NK-cell markers. TCRdb reprocessed the 5' RACE reads; each CDR3 protein has one entry and no DNA is given. This repertoire includes 400,000 to 500,000 distinct CDR3 sequences. Material: blood T cells: a sorted CD56 or NKG2C T cell subset, CD4+ or CD8+ T cells, or bulk PBMC T cells (not recorded which). Every receptor here comes from a woman between 18 and 70 years old in good health.

This chain joins TRBV4-3 and TRBJ1-1; the TCRdb call, TRBD1, lacks DNA for checking. The germline V gene encodes CDR1 LGHNA and CDR2 YSLEER. CDR3 length: 15 residues. The CDR3 loop is CASSQDREWDTEAFF.

The chain links TRBV6-2 or TRBV6-3 to TRBJ1-1. The CDR3 is 13 amino acids. Germline V gene lookup returns CDR1 MNHEY and CDR2 SVGEGT. The chain's CDR3 is CASSYSGSIEAFF.

V is TRBV28 and J is TRBJ2-7; the D gene TCRdb calls, TRBD1, cannot be checked with no DNA. The CDR3 is made up of 13 amino acids. The germline V gene has CDR1 MDHEN and CDR2 SYDVKM. CDR3 protein: CASSWGQVYEQYF.

This rearrangement joins TRBV20-1 to TRBJ2-7; the D call of TRBD2 rests on TCRdb alone, since no DNA is present to check it. The CDR3 totals 14 residues. Germline V CDR1 and CDR2: DFQATT, SNEGSKA (reference sequence). The CDR3 is CSGLSGVTAYEQYF.

This chain links TRBV7-3 with TRBJ2-1; as DNA is missing, the TRBD1 call by TCRdb cannot be tested. Per germline, CDR1 SGHTA and CDR2 FQGTGA. There are 14 residues in the CDR3. The CDR3 here is CASSFSRDYNEQFF.

The chain couples TRBV5-6 to TRBJ2-1; absent DNA, TCRdb's TRBD2 call cannot be checked. Germline CDR1 SGHDT, CDR2 YYEEEE. The CDR3 extends over 17 amino acids. This CDR3 reads CASSLGLPLSSYNEQFF.

This rearrangement joins TRBV7-8 to TRBJ1-2. From germline, CDR1 is SGHVS and CDR2 FQNEAQ. This CDR3 is built from 16 residues. CDR3 amino acids: CASSLARWGSGYGYTF.

The chain has TRBV7-8 and TRBJ2-7; TCRdb selects TRBD1, and the lack of DNA leaves this call unchecked. Germline CDR1 is SGHVS and CDR2 is FQNEAQ. The CDR3 is made up of 15 amino acids. The CDR3 reads CASISPGYNSYEQYF.

The chain employs TRBV14 and TRBJ2-7; TCRdb indicates TRBD2, and absent DNA this call remains unverified. This CDR3 has 16 residues. In germline, CDR1 is SGHDN, CDR2 FVKESK. CDR3 in amino acids: CASSQSGAYRIYEQYF.

The CDR3 is CASSLGPVPGQNVTDTQYF. V is TRBV13 and J is TRBJ2-3; as DNA is missing, the TRBD1 call by TCRdb cannot be tested. CDR1 and CDR2 (germline): PRHDT, FYEKMQ (reference sequence). There are 19 residues in the CDR3.

The chain is built from TRBV20-1 and TRBJ2-5; TCRdb's D gene call, TRBD1, goes unchecked for lack of DNA. This CDR3 comprises 14 residues. The germline CDR1 and CDR2 sequences are DFQATT and SNEGSKA (reference sequence). CDR3 loop: CSASQWGASETQYF.

The gene calls are TRBV7-9 and TRBJ2-3; TCRdb proposes TRBD2, but this gene call is untestable without DNA. The CDR3 has 15 residues. Germline V CDR1 and CDR2: SEHNR, FQNEAQ (reference sequence). CDR3 in amino acids: CASSFSGLHTDTQYF.

The chain employs TRBV12-3 or TRBV12-4 and TRBJ2-5; TCRdb indicates TRBD1, and absent DNA this call remains unverified. The CDR3 runs to 16 residues. The CDR3: CASSSGGILGAETQYF.

The chain joins TRBV6-4 to TRBJ2-3. Germline CDR1 is MRHNA and CDR2 is SNTAGT. The CDR3 totals 14 residues. The CDR3 reads CASSDSTETDTQYF.

The J gene is TRBJ2-3, the V gene TRBV20-1; TCRdb outputs TRBD2, but without DNA this stays unchecked. Germline V gene sequence: CDR1 DFQATT, CDR2 SNEGSKA (reference sequence). The CDR3 is made up of 15 amino acids. CDR3 sequence: CSQTSGRFRTDTQYF.

V usage is TRBV2 and J usage is TRBJ2-5; TCRdb selects TRBD1, and the lack of DNA leaves this call unchecked. The CDR3 consists of 15 residues. Germline-derived CDR1 and CDR2 are SNHLY and FYNNEI. This CDR3 is CASSVSGGNRETQYF. Combining the CDR3 with reference TRBV2 and TRBJ2-5 gives the whole variable domain EPEVTQTPSHQVTQMGQEVILRCVPISNHLYFYWYRQILGQKVEFLVSFYNNEISEKSEIFDDQFSVERPDGSNFTLKIRSTKLEDSAMYFCASSVSGGNRETQYFGPGTRLLVL.

This chain joins TRBV25-1 and TRBJ1-1; no DNA is available, so the TRBD1 call from TCRdb remains unchecked. CDR1 is MGHDK, CDR2 SYGVNS, per germline. The CDR3 loop spans 11 amino acids. The CDR3: CASGQGTEAFF.

The V and J genes are TRBV5-6 and TRBJ2-3; absent DNA, TCRdb's TRBD2 call cannot be checked. The length of the CDR3 is 15 residues. The germline CDR1 and CDR2 sequences are SGHDT and YYEEEE. The CDR3 loop is CASSWGTSLPDTQYF.

This chain uses TRBV28 with TRBJ2-1; there is no DNA to check the TCRdb D call of TRBD1. The length of the CDR3 is 12 residues. The germline V gene has CDR1 MDHEN and CDR2 SYDVKM. This CDR3 reads CASGASGTNQFF.

The chain uses TRBV6-5 and TRBJ2-7; TCRdb selects TRBD1, and the lack of DNA leaves this call unchecked. CDR3 length equals 15 residues. Germline V gene sequence: CDR1 MNHEY, CDR2 SVGAGI. CDR3 loop: CASSYQTGFSEAQYF.

The genes are TRBV20-1 and TRBJ2-5; TCRdb's D call of TRBD1 is untestable without DNA. The CDR3 runs 15 residues. Germline lookup yields CDR1 DFQATT and CDR2 SNEGSKA (reference sequence). CDR3 amino acids: CSARDWGRSRETQYF.

The chain carries TRBV5-1 and TRBJ2-1; there is no DNA to check the TCRdb D call of TRBD1. Germline V CDR1 and CDR2: SGHRS, YFSETQ. CDR3 length: 15 residues. This CDR3 is CASLGGGTVYNEQFF.

The rearrangement uses TRBV19 and TRBJ2-1; TCRdb reports TRBD1, a call that lacks DNA to check it against. Germline CDR1 is LNHDA and CDR2 is SQIVND (reference sequence). The CDR3 has 20 residues. The CDR3 is CASSIQKAVTGSSSYNEQFF.

The chain couples TRBV4-2 to TRBJ2-5; lacking DNA, the TRBD1 call made by TCRdb goes unchecked. The CDR3 is made up of 15 amino acids. The germline gives CDR1 LGHNA, CDR2 YNFKEQ. CDR3 protein: CASSRTGQYQETQYF.

V gene TRBV7-2 combines with J gene TRBJ2-3; the D call from TCRdb, TRBD2, cannot be confirmed without DNA. This CDR3 is built from 14 residues. CDR1 and CDR2 (germline): SGHTA, FQGNSA. CDR3 sequence reads: CASSPLQVSDTQYF.